The 9 T cell receptor beta chains below were found in one sample sequenced in a study of T cell repertoires in cytomegalovirus infection. TCRdb passed the reads through MiXCR, listing each CDR3 protein once. The sample lists some 230,000 distinct CDR3 sequences, over 20% occurring once. Sequenced material: CD8+ T cells from PBMCs. These receptors came from a human donor in good health (CMV status not recorded). Some clones in this sample may be carry-over from other donors' samples.

As regards this clonotype: At one end, the junction sequence differs from germline, possibly due to a read error. This chain links TRBV28 with TRBJ1-4; D is uncertain. Germline loops: CDR1 MDHEN, CDR2 SYDVKM. The CDR3 is 16 amino acids. CDR3 residues: CACSLLMAIGAEKLFF. The CDR3 DNA is TGTGCCTGCAGTTTATTGATGGCCATCGGAGCGGAAAAACTGTTTTTT.

The CDR3 region has the DNA TGCGCCAGCAGCTTGGTGGGACAACTGAACACTGAAGCTTTCTTT. Protein product: CASSLVGQLNTEAFF. The rearrangement uses TRBV5-1 and TRBJ1-1, with a tentative D call TRBD1 (6 bases). V lost 0 bases, J lost 0 bases, and 9 bases lay in between. Germline values: CDR1 SGHRS, CDR2 YFSETQ. The CDR3 loop spans 15 amino acids.

This clonotype has a handful of counts. This chain uses TRBV7-6 with TRBJ2-2; D is unclear. The CDR3 totals 12 residues. CDR1 and CDR2 (germline): SGHVS, FNYEAQ. Between the trimmed V and J ends, which lost 5 bases and 7 bases, there was a span of 8 bases. DNA of the CDR3: TGTGCCAGCAGCCCCCCGGGCGGGGAGCTGTTTTTT. Translated, it gives CASSPPGGELFF. Supplemented by reference TRBV7-6 and TRBJ2-2, the full variable domain reads GAGVSQSPRYKVTKRGQDVALRCDPISGHVSLYWYRQALGQGPEFLTYFNYEAQQDKSGLPNDRFSAERPEGSISTLTIQRTEQRDSAMYRCASSPPGGELFFGEGSRLTVL.

The chain links TRBV12-3 or TRBV12-4 to TRBJ1-2; perhaps TRBD1 as D (6 bases). The CDR3 runs 15 residues. Between the trimmed V and J ends, which lost 0 bases and 4 bases, there was a span of 12 bases. CDR3 in DNA: TGTGCCAGCAGTTTAGCCCCTACAGGGCCCTATGGCTACACCTTC. It yields the protein CASSLAPTGPYGYTF.

The chain is built from TRBV29-1 and TRBJ1-1; D not certain. Trimming removed 1 base from V and 1 base from J, with 10 bases in between. The CDR3 sequence is 14 residues long. In germline, CDR1 is SQVTM, CDR2 ANQGSEA. The CDR3 region has the DNA TGCAGCGTTGAAGTGCGAAGTGGGAACACTGAAGCTTTCTTT. Its protein is CSVEVRSGNTEAFF.

The table lists this clonotype with many counts. V gene TRBV7-6 combines with J gene TRBJ2-3; TRBD2 matches 11 bases. After removal of 4 bases from V and 4 bases from J, the junction contained 7 bases not matched to a gene. CDR1 SGHVS and CDR2 FNYEAQ come from the germline V gene. The CDR3 runs 16 residues. DNA of the CDR3: TGTGCCAGCAGCTCCGTAGCGGGGGGGACTGCAGATACGCAGTATTTT. Encoded protein: CASSSVAGGTADTQYF.

This clonotype was seen a few times. The chain has TRBV7-9 and TRBJ1-3; D may be TRBD1 (5 bases). Germline lookup yields CDR1 SEHNR and CDR2 FQNEAQ (reference sequence). V was pared by 4 bases and J by 3 bases, with 7 bases between. The CDR3 consists of 13 residues. The CDR3 here is CASSWDGGNTIYF. The CDR3 DNA is TGTGCCAGCAGCTGGGACGGTGGAAACACCATATATTTT. The variable domain in full, completed from reference TRBV7-9 and TRBJ1-3, reads DTGVSQNPRHKITKRGQNVTFRCDPISEHNRLYWYRQTLGQGPEFLTYFQNEAQLEKSRLLSDRFSAERPKGSFSTLEIQRTEQGDSAMYLCASSWDGGNTIYFGEGSWLTVV.

The chain employs TRBV20-1 and TRBJ2-7; TRBD2 matches 7 bases. The V and J ends lost 0 bases and 2 bases, in that order; junction bases with no gene match: 10. Germline V gene lookup returns CDR1 DFQATT and CDR2 SNEGSKA (reference sequence). The CDR3 is 16 residues long. CDR3 loop: CSARDSGSGATYEQYF. The CDR3, as DNA: TGCAGTGCTAGAGATAGCGGAAGCGGGGCTACCTACGAGCAGTACTTC.

As regards this clonotype: A clone one base away is much larger, so this may be a read error. This chain uses TRBV4-1 with TRBJ2-5, with a tentative D call TRBD2 (5 bases). Germline values: CDR1 MGHRA, CDR2 YSYEKL. This CDR3 comprises 15 residues. The CDR3 coding sequence is TGCGCCAGCAGCCAAGGGCTCGGGGTGAGGGAGAACCAGTACTTC. It specifies CASSQGLGVRENQYF.